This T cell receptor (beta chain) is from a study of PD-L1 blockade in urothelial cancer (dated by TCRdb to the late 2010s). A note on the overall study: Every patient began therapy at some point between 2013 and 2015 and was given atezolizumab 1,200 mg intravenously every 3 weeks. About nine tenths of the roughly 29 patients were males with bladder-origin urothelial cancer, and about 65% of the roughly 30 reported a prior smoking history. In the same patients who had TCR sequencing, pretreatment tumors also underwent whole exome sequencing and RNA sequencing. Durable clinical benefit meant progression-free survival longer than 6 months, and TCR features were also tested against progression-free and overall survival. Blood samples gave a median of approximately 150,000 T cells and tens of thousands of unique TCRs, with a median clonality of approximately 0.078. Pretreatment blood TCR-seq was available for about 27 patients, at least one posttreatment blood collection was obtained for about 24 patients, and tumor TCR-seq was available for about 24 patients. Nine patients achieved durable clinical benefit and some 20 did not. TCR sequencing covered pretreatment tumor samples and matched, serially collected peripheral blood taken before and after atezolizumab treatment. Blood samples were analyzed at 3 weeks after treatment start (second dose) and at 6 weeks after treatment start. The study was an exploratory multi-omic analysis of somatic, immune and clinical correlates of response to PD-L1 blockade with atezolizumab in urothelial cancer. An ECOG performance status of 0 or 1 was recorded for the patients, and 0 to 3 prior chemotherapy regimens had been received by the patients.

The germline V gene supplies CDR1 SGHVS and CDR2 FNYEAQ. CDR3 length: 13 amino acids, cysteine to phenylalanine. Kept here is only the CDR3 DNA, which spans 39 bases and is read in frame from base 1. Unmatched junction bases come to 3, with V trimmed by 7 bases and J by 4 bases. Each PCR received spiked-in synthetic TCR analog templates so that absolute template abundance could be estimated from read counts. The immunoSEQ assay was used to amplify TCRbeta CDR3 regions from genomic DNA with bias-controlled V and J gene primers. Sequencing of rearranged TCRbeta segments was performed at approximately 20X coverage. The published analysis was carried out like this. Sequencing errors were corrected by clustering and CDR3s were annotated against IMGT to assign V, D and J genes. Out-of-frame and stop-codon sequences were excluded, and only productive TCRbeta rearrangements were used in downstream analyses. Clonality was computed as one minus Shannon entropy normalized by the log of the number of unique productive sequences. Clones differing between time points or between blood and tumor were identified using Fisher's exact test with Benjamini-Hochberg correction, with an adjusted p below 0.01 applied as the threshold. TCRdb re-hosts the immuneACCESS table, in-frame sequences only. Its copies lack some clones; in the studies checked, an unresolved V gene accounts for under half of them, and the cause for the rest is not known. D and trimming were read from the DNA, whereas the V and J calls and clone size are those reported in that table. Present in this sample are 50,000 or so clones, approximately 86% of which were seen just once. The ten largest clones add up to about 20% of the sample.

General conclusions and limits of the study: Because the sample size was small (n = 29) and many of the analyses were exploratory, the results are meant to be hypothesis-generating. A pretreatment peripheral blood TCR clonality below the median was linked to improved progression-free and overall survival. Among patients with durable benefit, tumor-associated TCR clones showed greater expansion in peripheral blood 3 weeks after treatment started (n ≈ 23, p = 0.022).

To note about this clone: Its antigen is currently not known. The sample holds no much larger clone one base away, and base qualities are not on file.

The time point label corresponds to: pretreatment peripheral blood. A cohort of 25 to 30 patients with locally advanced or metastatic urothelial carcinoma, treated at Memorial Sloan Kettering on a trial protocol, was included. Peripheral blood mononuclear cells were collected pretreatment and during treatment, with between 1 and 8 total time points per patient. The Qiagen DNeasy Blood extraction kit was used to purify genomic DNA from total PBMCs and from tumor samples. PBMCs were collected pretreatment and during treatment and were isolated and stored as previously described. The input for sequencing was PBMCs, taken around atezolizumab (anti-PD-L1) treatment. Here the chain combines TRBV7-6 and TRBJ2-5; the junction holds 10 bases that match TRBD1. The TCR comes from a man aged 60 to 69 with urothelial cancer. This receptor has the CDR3 CASTRDRGETQYF. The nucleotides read TGTGCCAGCACCCGGGACAGGGGAGAGACCCAGTACTTC.